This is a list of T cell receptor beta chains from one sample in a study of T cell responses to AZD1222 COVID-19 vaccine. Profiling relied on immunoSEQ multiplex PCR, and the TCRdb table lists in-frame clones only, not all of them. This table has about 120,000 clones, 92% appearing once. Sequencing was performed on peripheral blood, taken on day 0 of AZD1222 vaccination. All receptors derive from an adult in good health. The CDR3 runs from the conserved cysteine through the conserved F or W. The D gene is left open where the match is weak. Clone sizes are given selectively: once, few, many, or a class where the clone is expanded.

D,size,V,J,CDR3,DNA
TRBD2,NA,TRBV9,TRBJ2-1,CASSPTGSGGNEQFF,TGTGCCAGCAGCCCCACAGGAAGCGGGGGAAATGAGCAGTTCTTC
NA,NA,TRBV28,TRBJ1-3,CASTSLRYSGNTIYF,TGTGCCAGCACCTCCTTGCGGTACTCTGGAAACACCATATATTTT
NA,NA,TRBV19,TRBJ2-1,CASSDVASPSYNEQFF,TGTGCCAGCTCCGATGTAGCGTCCCCCTCCTACAATGAGCAGTTCTTC
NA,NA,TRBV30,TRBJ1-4,CAWSVISGANEKLFF,TGTGCCTGGAGTGTCATATCAGGGGCTAATGAAAAACTGTTTTTT
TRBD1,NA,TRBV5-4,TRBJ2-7,CASSFRTGLYEQYF,TGTGCCAGCAGCTTCCGGACAGGCCTATACGAGCAGTACTTC
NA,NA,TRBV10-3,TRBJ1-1,CAIQQSEAYTEAFF,TGTGCCATCCAGCAGTCCGAGGCGTACACTGAAGCTTTCTTT
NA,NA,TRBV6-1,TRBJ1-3,CASSELAAEANTIYF,TGTGCCAGCAGTGAACTTGCCGCGGAAGCCAACACCATATATTTT
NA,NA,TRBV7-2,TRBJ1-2,CASSSLPLEFLGGYTF,TGTGCCAGCAGCTCTCTTCCTTTAGAATTCCTCGGAGGCTACACCTTC
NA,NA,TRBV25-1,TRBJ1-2,CASSPVRVDRGVNYGYTF,TGTGCCAGCAGCCCCGTGAGGGTGGACAGAGGGGTCAACTATGGCTACACCTTC
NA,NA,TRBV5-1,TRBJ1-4,CASSNQGTNEKLFF,TGCGCCAGCAGCAATCAGGGGACTAATGAAAAACTGTTTTTT
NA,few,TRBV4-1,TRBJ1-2,CASSQQYREIYGYTF,TGCGCCAGCAGCCAGCAATACAGGGAAATCTATGGCTACACCTTC
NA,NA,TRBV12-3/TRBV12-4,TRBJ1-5,CASSLTANQPQHF,TGTGCCAGCAGTTTGACAGCTAATCAGCCCCAGCATTTT
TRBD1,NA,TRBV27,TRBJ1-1,CASSPRQGLAEAFF,TGTGCCAGCAGTCCTCGACAGGGTTTGGCTGAAGCTTTCTTT
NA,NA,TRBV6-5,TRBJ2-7,CASSYSGARGSYEQYF,TGTGCCAGCAGTTACTCGGGAGCCAGGGGCTCCTACGAGCAGTACTTC
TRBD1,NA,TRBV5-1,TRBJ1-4,CASSGITGGNEKLFF,TGCGCCAGCAGCGGTATAACAGGGGGCAATGAAAAACTGTTTTTT
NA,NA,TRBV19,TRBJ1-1,CASSIVFGASSTEAFF,TGTGCCAGTAGTATCGTCTTTGGGGCTTCGTCCACTGAAGCTTTCTTT
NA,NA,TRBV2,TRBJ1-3,CASTGFSGNTIYF,TGTGCCAGCACGGGCTTCTCTGGAAACACCATATATTTT
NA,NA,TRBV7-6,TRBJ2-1,CASSLASPGRYNEQFF,TGTGCCAGCAGCTTAGCGTCCCCTGGGCGCTACAATGAGCAGTTCTTC
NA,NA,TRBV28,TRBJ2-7,CASSQRRGGYEQYF,TGTGCCAGCAGTCAGCGCAGGGGAGGCTACGAGCAGTACTTC
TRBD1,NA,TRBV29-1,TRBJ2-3,CSVETRDRGVGDTQYF,TGCAGCGTTGAGACCCGGGACAGGGGAGTCGGAGATACGCAGTATTTT
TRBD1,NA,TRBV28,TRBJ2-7,CASATGQGGYEQYF,TGTGCCAGCGCAACCGGACAGGGAGGCTACGAGCAGTACTTC
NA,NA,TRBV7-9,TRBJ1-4,CASSWGNGGEKLFF,TGTGCCAGCAGCTGGGGGAACGGGGGTGAAAAACTGTTTTTT
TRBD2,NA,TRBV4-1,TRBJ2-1,CASTTGPSSGPLGEQFF,TGCGCCAGCACCACGGGGCCTTCTAGCGGCCCCTTGGGTGAGCAGTTCTTC
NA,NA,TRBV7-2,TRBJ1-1,CASSGGRANTEAFF,TGTGCCAGCAGCGGGGGTAGGGCGAACACTGAAGCTTTCTTT
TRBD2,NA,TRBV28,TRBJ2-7,CASSPLSGRRYF,TGTGCCAGCAGCCCCCTGAGCGGGAGAAGGTACTTC
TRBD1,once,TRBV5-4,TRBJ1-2,CASSPPGTGGPYGYTF,TGTGCCAGCAGCCCGCCGGGGACAGGGGGCCCCTATGGCTACACCTTC
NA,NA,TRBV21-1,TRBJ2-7,CASSKGECRDRGTSYEQYF,TGTGCCAGCAGCAAAGGAGAGTGCCGGGACAGGGGTACCTCCTACGAGCAGTACTTC